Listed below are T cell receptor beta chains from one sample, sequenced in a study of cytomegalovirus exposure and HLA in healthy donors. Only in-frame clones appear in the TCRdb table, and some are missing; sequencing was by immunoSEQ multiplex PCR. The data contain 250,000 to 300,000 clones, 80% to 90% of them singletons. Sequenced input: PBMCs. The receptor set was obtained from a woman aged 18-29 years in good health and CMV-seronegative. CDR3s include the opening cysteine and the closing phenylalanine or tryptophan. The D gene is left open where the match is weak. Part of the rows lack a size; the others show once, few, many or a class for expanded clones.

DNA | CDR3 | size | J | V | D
TGTGCCAGCAGCGTCCTTCCTAGCGGGACCTACGAGCAGTACTTC | CASSVLPSGTYEQYF | few | TRBJ2-7 | TRBV7-2 | TRBD2
TGTGCCAGTAGTACGGTGGGGCCCCGGGACGAGCAGTACTTC | CASSTVGPRDEQYF | . | TRBJ2-7 | TRBV19 | .
TGTGCCAGCAGGGCTCCGGGACAGGGGAACACTGAAGCTTTCTTT | CASRAPGQGNTEAFF | . | TRBJ1-1 | TRBV6-5 | TRBD1
TGCGCCAGCAGCCAAGGGTCAGGGGGCTCCAACGAGCAGTACTTC | CASSQGSGGSNEQYF | few | TRBJ2-7 | TRBV4-3 | TRBD1
TGTGCCAGCAGTGTGGTCCAGGGCTACGAGCAGTACTTC | CASSVVQGYEQYF | . | TRBJ2-7 | TRBV25-1 | .
TGTGCCAGCAGTAGCGGGCCAACCTACGAGCAGTACTTC | CASSSGPTYEQYF | . | TRBJ2-7 | TRBV6-5 | .
TGTGCCTGGAGTGTAGTTCGGACTAGCGGGGGGCCCTACACAGATACGCAGTATTTT | CAWSVVRTSGGPYTDTQYF | . | TRBJ2-3 | TRBV30 | TRBD2
TGTGCCAGCTCCAACCGGGACAGCCAAGAGACCCAGTACTTC | CASSNRDSQETQYF | once | TRBJ2-5 | TRBV25-1 | TRBD1
TGCGCCAGCAGCTTGGGTCTAGCCAATGAGCAGTTCTTC | CASSLGLANEQFF | few | TRBJ2-1 | TRBV5-1 | .
TGTGCCAGCAGTTCCCAGGGGGAAAGCCACGAGCAGTACTTC | CASSSQGESHEQYF | . | TRBJ2-7 | TRBV6-5 | TRBD1
TGTGCCAGCAGTTTATTTGCCGCGAGCGGGGGGCCCACAGATACGCAGTATTTT | CASSLFAASGGPTDTQYF | . | TRBJ2-3 | TRBV27 | TRBD2
TGCAGCGTTGTTGGGGCGCAAGAGACCCAGTACTTC | CSVVGAQETQYF | . | TRBJ2-5 | TRBV29-1 | .
TGTGCCTGGACTCCTGGTGGGGCCTCCTACGAGCAGTACTTC | CAWTPGGASYEQYF | . | TRBJ2-7 | TRBV30 | .
TGTGCCAGCAGCTTGACAGGGCCGCGGATCTTC | CASSLTGPRIF | once | TRBJ1-2 | TRBV7-2 | TRBD1
TGCGCCAGCAGCCAAGATGGGGGCAGTTTAATTTACGAGCAGTACTTC | CASSQDGGSLIYEQYF | . | TRBJ2-7 | TRBV4-1 | .
TGTGCCAGCAGCGGGGAGGCTGGGGCCAACGTCCTGACTTTC | CASSGEAGANVLTF | . | TRBJ2-6 | TRBV9 | .
TGTGCCACAATAGTTGACAGAATAGCTTTCTTT | CATIVDRIAFF | . | TRBJ1-1 | TRBV6-5 | .
TGTGCCAGCAGCTTAGGACACGGCTCAGCGGACACTGAAGCTTTCTTT | CASSLGHGSADTEAFF | . | TRBJ1-1 | TRBV11-3 | .
TGCAGCGTTGAAGATTGGGACAGTAGCTCTGGAAACACCATATATTTT | CSVEDWDSSSGNTIYF | . | TRBJ1-3 | TRBV29-1 | TRBD1
TGTGCCAGCAGGCAATTACAGGGGGGATACTACGAGCAGTACTTC | CASRQLQGGYYEQYF | . | TRBJ2-7 | TRBV6-1 | TRBD1
TGTGCCAGTGGACAGCGCTGGGGGCCGCAGTACTTC | CASGQRWGPQYF | once | TRBJ2-7 | TRBV19 | .
TGTGCCTGGGGGCGGGAGTACTACAATGAGCAGTTCTTC | CAWGREYYNEQFF | . | TRBJ2-1 | TRBV30 | TRBD2
TGTGCCAGCAGCTTGGTTATTATGGACACGAATCAGCCCCAGCATTTT | CASSLVIMDTNQPQHF | . | TRBJ1-5 | TRBV5-8 | .
TGTGCCAGCAGCGTAGTACACCTACCCGGAGAAGGCTATGGCTACACCTTC | CASSVVHLPGEGYGYTF | . | TRBJ1-2 | TRBV9 | .
TGTGCCAGCAGCTTATGGACAGAAGAGGAAAAACTGTTTTTT | CASSLWTEEEKLFF | . | TRBJ1-4 | TRBV7-2 | .
TGTGCCAGCAGTGACGGGACTAGCGGGTACAATGAGCAGTTCTTC | CASSDGTSGYNEQFF | once | TRBJ2-1 | TRBV6-4 | TRBD2
TGTGCCAGCAGCTTACCTCCGAACACCGGGGAGCTGTTTTTT | CASSLPPNTGELFF | . | TRBJ2-2 | TRBV7-2 | .
TGTGCTAGTGGTTCGATGGGAGGGACTGAAGCTTTCTTT | CASGSMGGTEAFF | . | TRBJ1-1 | TRBV12-5 | .
TGTGCCAGCAGTTATTCAGGGGGTCGGCTCTACGAGCAGTACTTC | CASSYSGGRLYEQYF | . | TRBJ2-7 | TRBV6-5 | TRBD1
TGTGCCAGCAGTGAGACTAGCGGGGGCTACAATGAGCAGTTCTTC | CASSETSGGYNEQFF | . | TRBJ2-1 | TRBV6-1 | TRBD2